This entry lists 21 T cell receptor beta chains sequenced from one sample in a study of blood T cell repertoires in COVID-19. Some clones are missing from TCRdb's copy, which holds only in-frame ones; the method was immunoSEQ multiplex PCR. The sample has about 220,000 clones, roughly 89% seen once. Sample: peripheral blood. These receptors came from a man under 40 who had recovered from COVID-19.

V and J are TRBV6-2 or TRBV6-3 and TRBJ1-2; D ambiguous. The CDR3 runs 15 residues. Germline V lookup: CDR1 MNHEY, CDR2 SVGEGT. Trimming stripped 0 bases from V and 8 bases from J, with 16 bases between. The CDR3 coding sequence is TGTGCCAGCAGTTACTCTATTCAGGTCCCCCGCGGCTACACCTTC. Its protein is CASSYSIQVPRGYTF.

The chain has TRBV5-1 and TRBJ1-4; D remains unclear. Trimming removed 4 bases from V and 0 bases from J, with 10 bases in between. The CDR3 spans 15 residues. Germline V gene data show CDR1 as SGHRS and CDR2 as YFSETQ. The CDR3 loop is CASSAAPATNEKLFF. The DNA for the CDR3 is TGCGCCAGCAGCGCGGCTCCGGCAACTAATGAAAAACTGTTTTTT.

The chain combines TRBV7-2 with TRBJ1-5; 9 bases fit TRBD1. J lost 10 bases, V lost 5 bases, and 15 bases had no gene match. Germline V gives CDR1 SGHTA, CDR2 FQGNSA. The CDR3 extends over 16 amino acids. CDR3: CASSPGTGFSGQPQHF. DNA for the CDR3: TGTGCCAGCAGCCCCGGGACAGGGTTTTCGGGGCAACCCCAGCATTTT.

The chain recombines TRBV4-1 with TRBJ1-3; D perhaps matches TRBD1 (5 bases). The CDR3 runs to 16 residues. V lost 0 bases to trimming and J lost 5 bases, with 14 bases between them. CDR1 is MGHRA and CDR2 is YSYEKL in the germline V gene. CDR3 sequence: CASSQEMWGVRNTIYF. Written as DNA, the CDR3 is TGCGCCAGCAGCCAAGAAATGTGGGGGGTGAGAAACACCATATATTTT.

This clone was picked up a small number of times. The rearrangement uses TRBV9 and TRBJ2-2; 12 bases agree with TRBD2. CDR3 length equals 17 residues. Germline CDR1 SGDLS, CDR2 YYNGEE. Germline trimming cut 4 bases from V and 0 bases from J; bases unmatched to any gene: 4. As DNA, the CDR3 is TGTGCCAGCAGCTCCTCTAGCGGGGGGGCGAACACCGGGGAGCTGTTTTTT. Its translation: CASSSSSGGANTGELFF.

The genes are TRBV19 and TRBJ1-1; 9 bases agree with TRBD1. The CDR3 is 14 residues long. Losses at the gene ends were 5 bases for V and 5 bases for J; bases not matched to a gene: 6. Germline V lookup: CDR1 LNHDA, CDR2 SQIVND (reference sequence). The CDR3 loop reads CASSPGQGRTEAFF. CDR3 in DNA: TGTGCCAGTAGTCCAGGACAGGGGAGGACTGAAGCTTTCTTT.

CDR3 residues: CSARGHPEAFF. CDR3 in DNA: TGCAGTGCTAGGGGACATCCTGAAGCTTTCTTT. The J gene is TRBJ1-1, the V gene TRBV20-1, with a possible D match to TRBD1 (6 bases). Germline assignment: CDR1 DFQATT and CDR2 SNEGSKA (reference sequence). The CDR3 covers 11 residues. The V end was cut by 3 bases, the J end by 6 bases, with 8 bases between.

The rearrangement links TRBV18 to TRBJ1-3; 8 nucleotides align to TRBD1. In germline, CDR1 is KGHSH, CDR2 LQKENI. J gave up 3 bases and V 0 bases, and 4 bases lay outside the gene matches. There are 16 residues in the CDR3. In nucleotides, the CDR3 is TGTGCCAGCTCACCACCGGACAGGGACTTTGGAAACACCATATATTTT. This encodes CASSPPDRDFGNTIYF.

This chain joins TRBV11-3 and TRBJ2-7, with TRBD1 identical over 10 bases. This CDR3 is built from 14 residues. Germline V gene sequence: CDR1 SGHNT, CDR2 YENEEA. The V gene end was trimmed by 5 bases and the J gene end by 6 bases; junction bases not matched to a gene: 7. The CDR3 region is CASSPDGTGVEQYF. In DNA, the CDR3 is TGTGCCAGCAGCCCAGACGGGACAGGGGTCGAGCAGTACTTC.

The rearrangement links TRBV7-9 to TRBJ2-7; 9 bases align to TRBD1. CDR3 length: 14 amino acids. The germline gives CDR1 SEHNR, CDR2 FQNEAQ (reference sequence). Unmatched junction bases numbered 5, after V lost 5 bases and J lost 3 bases. In nucleotides, the CDR3 is TGTGCCAGCAGCCCACAGGGGGCCTTCTACGAGCAGTACTTC. Translation gives CASSPQGAFYEQYF.

The rearrangement links TRBV10-3 to TRBJ2-5, with 10 positions matching TRBD1. Per the germline V gene, CDR1 is ENHRY and CDR2 is SYGVKD. The V and J ends lost 4 bases and 5 bases, in that order; junction bases with no gene match: 4. The CDR3 runs to 14 residues. This CDR3 reads CAISGGQGTETQYF. The CDR3 DNA is TGTGCCATCAGTGGGGGACAGGGGACGGAGACCCAGTACTTC.

The rearrangement links TRBV5-1 to TRBJ1-6; D is possibly TRBD1 (6 bases). This CDR3 comprises 15 residues. V was pared by 6 bases and J by 3 bases, with 13 bases between. The germline gives CDR1 SGHRS, CDR2 YFSETQ. The CDR3 sequence: CASKLDSYYNSPLHF. In DNA, the CDR3 is TGCGCCAGCAAGTTGGACAGTTACTATAATTCACCCCTCCACTTT.

The V and J genes are TRBV19 and TRBJ1-6; D is undetermined. V shed 7 bases and J shed 5 bases, with 9 bases lying between them. The CDR3 contains 13 residues. CDR1 and CDR2 (germline): LNHDA, SQIVND (reference sequence). CDR3 in DNA: TGTGCCAGTAAAACACGGGATAATTCACCCCTCCACTTT. This sequence encodes CASKTRDNSPLHF. The full variable domain, rest sourced from reference TRBV19 and TRBJ1-6, is DGGITQSPKYLFRKEGQNVTLSCEQNLNHDAMYWYRQDPGQGLRLIYYSQIVNDFQKGDIAEGYSVSREKKESFPLTVTSAQKNPTAFYLCASKTRDNSPLHFGNGTRLTVT.

The chain carries TRBV5-1 and TRBJ1-2, with TRBD1 matching over 11 bases. The germline V gene encodes CDR1 SGHRS and CDR2 YFSETQ. V lost 2 bases and J lost 3; bases outside the gene matches: 15. The CDR3 length is 19 residues. CDR3 sequence reads: CASSLIIPRTGGRDYGYTF. CDR3 nucleotides: TGCGCCAGCAGCTTAATTATCCCGCGGACAGGGGGCAGAGACTATGGCTACACCTTC. The full variable domain, with the rest looked up from reference TRBV5-1 and TRBJ1-2, is KAGVTQTPRYLIKTRGQQVTLSCSPISGHRSVSWYQQTPGQGLQFLFEYFSETQRNKGNFPGRFSGRQFSNSRSEMNVSTLELGDSALYLCASSLIIPRTGGRDYGYTFGSGTRLTVV.

As DNA, the CDR3 is TGTGCCTGGAGTGTAACCAGGGCCAGGGGTGGCGAGCAGTACTTC. Protein: CAWSVTRARGGEQYF. The chain recombines TRBV30 with TRBJ2-7; possibly TRBD1 for D (6 bases). The CDR3 has 15 amino acids. Germline V lookup: CDR1 GTSNPN, CDR2 SVGIG (reference sequence). V lost 0 bases, J lost 6 bases, and 18 bases lay in between.

This clone was detected only once. The chain combines TRBV2 with TRBJ2-5, with 11 nucleotides matching TRBD1. Germline V gene sequence: CDR1 SNHLY, CDR2 FYNNEI. V was clipped by 5 bases and J by 5 bases; unmatched bases: 4. This CDR3 has 14 amino acids. The CDR3 nucleotides read TGTGCCAGCAGTTGGACAGGGGGCTCGGAGACCCAGTACTTC. Translation gives CASSWTGGSETQYF.

This clone was detected once. This chain uses TRBV27 with TRBJ1-1; possibly TRBD1 for D (5 bases). The CDR3 consists of 16 residues. Trimming stripped 3 bases from V and 0 bases from J, with 14 bases between. Germline V gene data show CDR1 as MNHEY and CDR2 as SMNVEV (reference sequence). CDR3 nucleotide sequence: TGTGCCAGCAGTTTTAGGGGCAGACCTTTGAACACTGAAGCTTTCTTT. Translating gives CASSFRGRPLNTEAFF.

The chain employs TRBV11-3 and TRBJ2-2; D ambiguous. V was pared by 4 bases and J by 4 bases, with 7 bases between. Germline lookup yields CDR1 SGHNT and CDR2 YENEEA. This CDR3 is 13 amino acids long. CDR3 coding DNA: TGTGCCAGCAGCTGGCCGGGCACCGGGGAGCTGTTTTTT. This translates into CASSWPGTGELFF.

The V call is TRBV29-1, the J call TRBJ1-1; 8 nucleotides agree with TRBD1. Germline values: CDR1 SQVTM, CDR2 ANQGSEA. The CDR3 totals 14 residues. The V gene end was trimmed by 3 bases and the J gene end by 4 bases; junction bases not matched to a gene: 7. CDR3 loop: CSVDLTGVGTEAFF. Here the CDR3 DNA reads TGCAGCGTTGACCTGACAGGGGTGGGCACTGAAGCTTTCTTT.

The chain couples TRBV2 to TRBJ2-2; weak D call: TRBD1 (7 bases). With 9 bases removed from V and 1 base from J, the gap between germline ends came to 15 bases. Germline V lookup: CDR1 SNHLY, CDR2 FYNNEI. The CDR3 is 15 residues long. The CDR3 DNA follows: TGTGCCAGGGAGGGACAGAGAGGGAACACCGGGGAGCTGTTTTTT. Translation: CAREGQRGNTGELFF. The full variable domain, in which reference TRBV2 and TRBJ2-2 provide the parts outside the CDR3, is EPEVTQTPSHQVTQMGQEVILRCVPISNHLYFYWYRQILGQKVEFLVSFYNNEISEKSEIFDDQFSVERPDGSNFTLKIRSTKLEDSAMYFCAREGQRGNTGELFFGEGSRLTVL.

The V gene is TRBV24-1, the J gene TRBJ1-4; D remains ambiguous. This CDR3 spans 13 amino acids. The V and J ends lost 1 base and 7 bases respectively, with 6 bases between them. Germline lookup yields CDR1 KGHDR and CDR2 SFDVKD. The chain's CDR3 is CATSDFGAEKLFF. In DNA, the CDR3 is TGTGCCACCAGTGATTTCGGAGCTGAAAAACTGTTTTTT.